This T cell receptor beta chain was captured by sequencing in a study of blood T cell repertoires in COVID-19. Overall study context: The study drew acute and convalescent COVID-19 samples from the United States, Italy and Spain. From T cells, B-cell-depleted T cells, or PBMCs came the material, which was cDNA or gDNA.

Germline CDR1 reads LNHDA; CDR2 reads SQIVND (reference sequence). The CDR3 loop spans 15 amino acids. With 3 bases clipped from V and 1 base from J, the junction kept 1 base outside the gene matches. In the original processing: Cell counts per sample came from amplifying reference gene primers. Profiled with immunoSEQ multiplex PCR; TCRdb holds only in-frame clones, not every one. V, J and clone size are those of that table, while D and trimming were read from the DNA. The data hold some 140,000 clones, with around 90% observed a single time. This TCR was sampled from a man aged 45-60 years with acute or convalescent COVID-19. The chain joins TRBV19 to TRBJ2-2; 8 positions agree with TRBD1. Sequenced material: peripheral blood. The CDR3, as DNA: TGTGCCAGTAGTATCGGGACAGGGAACACCGGGGAGCTGTTTTTT. It specifies CASSIGTGNTGELFF.